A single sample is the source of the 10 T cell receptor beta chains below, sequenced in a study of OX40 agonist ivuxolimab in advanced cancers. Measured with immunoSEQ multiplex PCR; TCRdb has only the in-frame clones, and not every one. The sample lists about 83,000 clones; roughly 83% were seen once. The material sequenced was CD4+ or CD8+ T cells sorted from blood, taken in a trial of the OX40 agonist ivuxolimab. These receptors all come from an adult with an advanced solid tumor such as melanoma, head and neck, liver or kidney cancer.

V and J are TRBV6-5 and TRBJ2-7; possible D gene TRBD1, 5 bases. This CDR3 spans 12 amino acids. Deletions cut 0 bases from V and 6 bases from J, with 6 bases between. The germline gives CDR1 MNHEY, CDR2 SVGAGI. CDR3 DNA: TGTGCCAGCAGTTACTCAGGGGTCGAGCAGTACTTC. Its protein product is CASSYSGVEQYF.

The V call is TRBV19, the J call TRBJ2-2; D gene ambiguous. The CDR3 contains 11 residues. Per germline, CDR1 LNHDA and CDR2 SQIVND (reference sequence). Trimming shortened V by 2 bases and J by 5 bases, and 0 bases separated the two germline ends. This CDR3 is CASSITGELFF. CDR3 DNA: TGTGCCAGTAGTATAACCGGGGAGCTGTTTTTT.

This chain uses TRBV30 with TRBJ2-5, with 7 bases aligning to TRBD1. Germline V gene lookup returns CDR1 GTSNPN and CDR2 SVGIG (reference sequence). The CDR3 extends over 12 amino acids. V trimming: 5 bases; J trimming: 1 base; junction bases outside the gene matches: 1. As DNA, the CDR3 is TGTGCCTGGGGACAGGCCCAAGAGACCCAGTACTTC. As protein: CAWGQAQETQYF.

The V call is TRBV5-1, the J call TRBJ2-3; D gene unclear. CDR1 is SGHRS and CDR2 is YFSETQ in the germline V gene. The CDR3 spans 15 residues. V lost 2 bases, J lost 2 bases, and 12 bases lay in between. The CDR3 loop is CASSLQTEYTDTQYF. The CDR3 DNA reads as TGCGCCAGCAGCTTACAAACTGAATACACAGATACGCAGTATTTT. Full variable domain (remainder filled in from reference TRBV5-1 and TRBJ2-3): KAGVTQTPRYLIKTRGQQVTLSCSPISGHRSVSWYQQTPGQGLQFLFEYFSETQRNKGNFPGRFSGRQFSNSRSEMNVSTLELGDSALYLCASSLQTEYTDTQYFGPGTRLTVL.

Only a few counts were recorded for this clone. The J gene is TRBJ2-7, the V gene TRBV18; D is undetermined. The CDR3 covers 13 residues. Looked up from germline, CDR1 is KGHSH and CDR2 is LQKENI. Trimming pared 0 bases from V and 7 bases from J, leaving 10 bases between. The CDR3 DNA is TGTGCCAGCTCACCACCGGTGGTGAGGGAGCAGTACTTC. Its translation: CASSPPVVREQYF.

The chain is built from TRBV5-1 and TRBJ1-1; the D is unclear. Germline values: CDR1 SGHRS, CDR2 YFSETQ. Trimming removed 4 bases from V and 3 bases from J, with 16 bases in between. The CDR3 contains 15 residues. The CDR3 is CASSVDPGLDTEAFF. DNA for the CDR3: TGCGCCAGCAGCGTGGACCCAGGTCTTGACACTGAAGCTTTCTTT.

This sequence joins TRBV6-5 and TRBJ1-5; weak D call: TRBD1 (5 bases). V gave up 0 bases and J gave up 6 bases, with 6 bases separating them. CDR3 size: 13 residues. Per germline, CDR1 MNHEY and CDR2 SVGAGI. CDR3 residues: CASSYSTGQPQHF. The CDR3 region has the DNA TGTGCCAGCAGTTACTCCACAGGTCAGCCCCAGCATTTT.

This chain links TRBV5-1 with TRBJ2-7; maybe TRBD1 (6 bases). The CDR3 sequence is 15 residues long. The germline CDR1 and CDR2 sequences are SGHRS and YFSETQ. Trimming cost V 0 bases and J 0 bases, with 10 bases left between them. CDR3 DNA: TGCGCCAGCAGCTTGGACAACAGGGTCTCCTACGAGCAGTACTTC. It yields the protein CASSLDNRVSYEQYF.

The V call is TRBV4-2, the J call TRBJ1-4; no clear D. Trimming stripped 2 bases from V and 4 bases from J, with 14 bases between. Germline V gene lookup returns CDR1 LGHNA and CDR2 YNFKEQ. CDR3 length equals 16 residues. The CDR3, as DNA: TGTGCCAGCAGCCAAAGCCCGGTGGACGGTAATGAAAAACTGTTTTTT. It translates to CASSQSPVDGNEKLFF.

The CDR3 DNA is TGTGCCTGGAGTGTACCCCAGGGGGACGCCTATGGCTACACCTTC. Translated, it gives CAWSVPQGDAYGYTF. The chain recombines TRBV30 with TRBJ1-2, with 7 bases matching TRBD1. CDR1 GTSNPN and CDR2 SVGIG come from the germline V gene (reference sequence). Trimming removed 0 bases from V and 4 bases from J; junction bases left unmatched: 8. This CDR3 contains 15 residues.